The 25 T cell receptor beta chains listed next were all sequenced from one sample in a study of T cells in Graves' hyperthyroidism and ophthalmopathy. RNA transcripts gave rise to amplified TCR beta CDR3 regions. TCR CDR3 underwent first-round RT-PCR with the HTBI primer set. TCRdb reprocessed the multiplex PCR reads via MiXCR and lists one record per CDR3 protein. The sample consists of some 490,000 distinct CDR3 sequences, around a fifth of them appearing once. The sequenced material came from blood. These receptors were obtained from a woman between 70 and 85 years old with Graves' ophthalmopathy.

The V and J genes are TRBV18 and TRBJ2-1, with TRBD2 as a possible D gene (6 bases). This CDR3 is built from 15 residues. Germline V lookup: CDR1 KGHSH, CDR2 LQKENI. Trimming took 3 bases from V and 5 from J, leaving 14 bases between them. This chain's CDR3 is CASSPPGLRNNEQFF. CDR3 DNA: TGTGCCAGCTCACCGCCGGGACTCCGAAACAATGAGCAGTTCTTC.

This clonotype was detected many times. The gene calls are TRBV7-8 and TRBJ1-2; perhaps TRBD1 as D (5 bases). The CDR3 extends over 12 amino acids. The V end was cut by 1 base, the J end by 8 bases, with 8 bases between. CDR1 and CDR2 from the germline V gene are SGHVS and FQNEAQ. The CDR3 region has the DNA TGTGCCAGCAGCTTAGGCGGGGCAGGCTACACCTTC. Protein sequence: CASSLGGAGYTF.

This chain links TRBV6-1 with TRBJ2-3; no reliable D call. The CDR3 has 13 residues. CDR1 is MNHNS and CDR2 is SASEGT in the germline V gene. V was pared by 5 bases and J by 4 bases, with 10 bases between. CDR3 residues: CASSYGEADTQYF. Written as DNA, the CDR3 is TGTGCCAGCAGTTATGGTGAGGCAGATACGCAGTATTTT.

The V and J genes are TRBV18 and TRBJ2-4; TRBD1 is a possible D gene (5 bases). The CDR3 has 16 residues. Per germline, CDR1 KGHSH and CDR2 LQKENI. V lost 3 bases and J 3 bases, leaving 15 bases between the germline ends. CDR3 protein: CASSPNEGAIKNIQYF. The CDR3, as DNA: TGTGCCAGCTCACCGAATGAAGGGGCGATCAAAAACATTCAGTACTTC.

The chain employs TRBV6-2 or TRBV6-3 and TRBJ2-6; 9 bases map to TRBD1. This CDR3 contains 20 residues. CDR1 MNHEY and CDR2 SVGEGT come from the germline V gene. Germline trimming cut 5 bases from V and 4 bases from J; bases unmatched to any gene: 18. The CDR3, as DNA: TGTGCCAGCAGTACTCCTCGTCCCGGGACAGGGACCTCGGGGGCCAACGTCCTGACTTTC. This encodes CASSTPRPGTGTSGANVLTF.

V and J are TRBV3-1 and TRBJ2-5, with TRBD2 identical over 10 bases. Losses at the gene ends were 2 bases for V and 5 bases for J; bases not matched to a gene: 8. The CDR3 totals 16 residues. The V gene's germline CDR1 is LGHDT and CDR2 YNNKEL (reference sequence). Here the CDR3 DNA reads TGTGCCAGCAGCCAATATCTAGCGGGAGTAAGGGAGACCCAGTACTTC. This translates into CASSQYLAGVRETQYF.

The rearrangement joins TRBV12-3 or TRBV12-4 to TRBJ2-6, with 10 bases identical to TRBD2. The CDR3 runs to 17 residues. V lost 8 bases, J lost 1 base, and 8 bases stayed unmatched. CDR3 sequence (DNA): TGTGCCAGCTGCCACGGAGCGGGAGGGTCTGGGGCCAACGTCCTGACTTTC. It codes for CASCHGAGGSGANVLTF.

V is TRBV11-2 and J is TRBJ1-6, with 7 bases aligning to TRBD1. CDR3 size: 15 residues. Germline trimming cut 5 bases from V and 7 bases from J; bases unmatched to any gene: 8. Per the germline V gene, CDR1 is SGHAT and CDR2 is FQNNGV. The CDR3 nucleotides are TGTGCCAGCAGCGCCAGACAGGGAGGGAATTCACCCCTCCACTTT. Residues: CASSARQGGNSPLHF.

The sample holds a few counts of this clonotype. The CDR3 sequence: CSVERATNTEAFF. In nucleotides, the CDR3 is TGCAGCGTCGAAAGGGCAACGAACACTGAAGCTTTCTTT. The chain uses TRBV29-1 and TRBJ1-1; D is uncertain. Germline CDR1 and CDR2: SQVTM and ANQGSEA. CDR3 length: 13 amino acids. The V gene lost 6 bases and the J gene lost 1 base, with 12 bases spanning the gap.

This clonotype was picked up many times. This rearrangement joins TRBV27 to TRBJ2-7; the D gene is possibly TRBD1 (6 bases). Between the trimmed V and J ends, which lost 4 bases and 2 bases, there was a span of 9 bases. The CDR3 extends over 13 amino acids. Germline CDR1 is MNHEY and CDR2 is SMNVEV (reference sequence). In DNA, the CDR3 is TGTGCCAGCAGTTCGGCAGGGGCCTACGAGCAGTACTTC. Its translation is CASSSAGAYEQYF.

This clonotype was picked up a small number of times. This chain uses TRBV5-1 with TRBJ2-3; 8 nucleotides match TRBD2. The CDR3 extends over 14 amino acids. In germline, CDR1 is SGHRS, CDR2 YFSETQ. V shed 6 bases and J 6 bases; nucleotides not matched to a gene: 9. The CDR3 loop reads CASKLREAGDTQYF. In nucleotides, the CDR3 is TGCGCCAGCAAATTGCGGGAGGCCGGGGATACGCAGTATTTT.

This clonotype was recorded a few times. The junction shows a germline mismatch at one end, possibly a read error. The chain links TRBV5-1 to TRBJ2-6; tentatively, D is TRBD2 (6 bases). Germline V lookup: CDR1 SGHRS, CDR2 YFSETQ. The CDR3 has 12 residues. Here the CDR3 reads CASRLEGNVLTF. CDR3 nucleotides: TGCGCCAGCAGATTGGAGGGCAACGTCCTGACTTTC.

The sample holds a few counts of this clonotype. This may be a read error: a much more frequent sequence differs by one nucleotide. It is likely a read error, because the conserved phenylalanine at the end of the CDR3 is missing. The V call is TRBV28, the J call TRBJ1-1, with 10 bases lining up with TRBD1. CDR1 and CDR2 (germline): MDHEN, SYDVKM. The CDR3 extends over 16 amino acids. After removal of 7 bases from V and 2 bases from J, the junction contained 10 bases not matched to a gene. This chain's CDR3 is CASKGQGLFLNTEAFL. In nucleotides, the CDR3 is TGTGCCAGCAAGGGACAGGGGCTCTTCTTAAACACTGAAGCTTTCTTA.

V usage is TRBV3-1 and J usage is TRBJ2-7, with 11 positions matching TRBD2. CDR1 is LGHDT and CDR2 is YNNKEL in the germline V gene (reference sequence). The V and J ends lost 1 base and 3 bases, in that order; junction bases with no gene match: 14. This CDR3 spans 19 amino acids. The CDR3, as DNA: TGTGCCAGCAGCCAAGGTGAACAGGGGGCTACTAGCGGGAGCTACGAGCAGTACTTC. Translation gives CASSQGEQGATSGSYEQYF.

J is TRBJ2-7 and V is TRBV5-1; no clear D. The CDR3 contains 14 residues. CDR1 SGHRS and CDR2 YFSETQ come from the germline V gene. The V end was cut by 0 bases, the J end by 7 bases, with 14 bases between. CDR3 sequence reads: CASSLESLSKEQYF. The CDR3 DNA follows: TGCGCCAGCAGCTTGGAGTCGCTTAGTAAAGAGCAGTACTTC.

This clonotype was recorded at least ten times. The rearrangement links TRBV10-3 to TRBJ2-3; D is perhaps TRBD2 (6 bases). Germline V gene sequence: CDR1 ENHRY, CDR2 SYGVKD. There are 15 residues in the CDR3. V lost 3 bases and J lost 0, with 10 bases in between. The CDR3 region is CAISDGGTSTDTQYF. The CDR3 DNA reads as TGTGCCATCAGTGATGGTGGGACTAGCACAGATACGCAGTATTTT.

This clonotype has a handful of counts. This chain uses TRBV12-3 or TRBV12-4 with TRBJ2-3; 9 bases are shared with TRBD2. This CDR3 contains 15 residues. With 3 bases clipped from V and 4 bases from J, the junction kept 5 bases outside the gene matches. CDR3: CASSLLREGPDTQYF. The CDR3 DNA reads TGTGCCAGCAGTTTGTTGCGGGAGGGCCCAGATACGCAGTATTTT.

In its sample, this clonotype was seen a few times. The chain recombines TRBV5-4 with TRBJ2-7; D is uncertain. V was pared by 4 bases and J by 7 bases, with 18 bases between. The CDR3 contains 14 residues. Looked up from germline, CDR1 is SGHNT and CDR2 is YYREEE (reference sequence). This CDR3 reads CASSEDMGYREQYF. As DNA, the CDR3 is TGTGCCAGCAGCGAAGACATGGGGTATAGGGAGCAGTACTTC.

The rearrangement uses TRBV3-1 and TRBJ2-7, with D uncertain. There are 16 residues in the CDR3. V was pared by 1 base and J by 0 bases, with 13 bases between. From germline, CDR1 is LGHDT and CDR2 YNNKEL (reference sequence). The CDR3 coding sequence is TGTGCCAGCAGCCAAGCAACTATCCTTAGCTCCTACGAGCAGTACTTC. It translates to CASSQATILSSYEQYF.

The chain is built from TRBV6-5 and TRBJ1-4; TRBD1 matches 7 bases. CDR1 and CDR2 from the germline V gene are MNHEY and SVGAGI. The CDR3 sequence is 15 residues long. V shed 0 bases, J shed 7 bases, and the junction held 5 bases outside the gene matches. CDR3 in amino acids: CASSYSGTAFEKLFF. CDR3 sequence (DNA): TGTGCCAGCAGTTACTCCGGGACAGCCTTTGAAAAACTGTTTTTT.

The J gene is TRBJ2-3, the V gene TRBV7-8; 11 bases are a match to TRBD2. The junction had 12 bases not matched to a gene; V was cut back by 5 bases and J by 2 bases. CDR3 length: 18 residues. Germline V gene data show CDR1 as SGHVS and CDR2 as FQNEAQ. The CDR3 DNA is TGTGCCAGCAGCCCCGGGACTAGCGGACAGGGAGCCACAGATACGCAGTATTTT. Its protein is CASSPGTSGQGATDTQYF.

The chain recombines TRBV4-2 with TRBJ1-2; D is undetermined. CDR1 is LGHNA, CDR2 YNFKEQ, per germline. The CDR3 covers 14 residues. Trimming took 0 bases from V and 4 from J, leaving 9 bases between them. The chain's CDR3 is CASSQEGRIYGYTF. The DNA for the CDR3 is TGTGCCAGCAGCCAAGAAGGGCGGATCTATGGCTACACCTTC.

Details on this clonotype: This clone may be a read error of a much larger clone one base away. The V and J genes are TRBV15 and TRBJ2-5, with 9 bases that match TRBD1. Trimming took 4 bases from V and 4 from J; bases not matched to a gene: 1. This CDR3 has 13 residues. The germline gives CDR1 LNHNV, CDR2 YYDKDF (reference sequence). CDR3 sequence (DNA): TGTGCCACCAGCATGACAGGGGGAGAGACCCAGTACTTC. It encodes CATSMTGGETQYF. Looking up the rest from reference TRBV15 and TRBJ2-5 gives the full variable domain: DAMVIQNPRYQVTQFGKPVTLSCSQTLNHNVMYWYQQKSSQAPKLLFHYYDKDFNNEADTPDNFQSRRPNTSFCFLDIRSPGLGDTAMYLCATSMTGGETQYFGPGTRLLVL.

This clonotype was counted only a few times. V usage is TRBV7-2 and J usage is TRBJ2-5, with TRBD1 as a possible D gene (5 bases). Germline CDR1 reads SGHTA; CDR2 reads FQGNSA. The CDR3 totals 14 residues. V dropped 1 base and J dropped 5 bases, with 11 bases sitting between them. The CDR3 loop reads CASSLVSGYETQYF. The CDR3 DNA is TGTGCCAGCAGCTTAGTTTCAGGGTACGAGACCCAGTACTTC.

This clonotype was counted many times. The J gene is TRBJ2-5, the V gene TRBV24-1; 11 nucleotides align to TRBD2. Germline V gives CDR1 KGHDR, CDR2 SFDVKD. V shed 7 bases, J shed 4 bases, and the junction held 4 bases outside the gene matches. The CDR3 has 14 amino acids. As DNA, the CDR3 is TGTGCCACCAGCCATAGCGGGAGGGGAGAGACCCAGTACTTC. Translating it yields CATSHSGRGETQYF.